A single sample is the source of the 16 T cell receptor beta chains below, sequenced in a study of vaccination effects on CD4 cells after COVID-19. It was after nine to ten days of culture that CD4+ T cells were isolated. Two-dose BNT162b2 or mRNA-1273 vaccination was given to participants. The antigens these receptors bind are not known. Using immunoSEQ multiplex PCR, the repertoire was profiled, and TCRdb retains in-frame clones only, with some absent. The data show 45,000 to 65,000 clones, with about four fifths seen just once and 4.3% held by the top ten. Sample: CD4+ T cells from PBMCs cultured without peptide, taken after COVID-19 vaccination. These receptors were taken from a human donor who received a COVID-19 vaccine.

This clone occurred a few times. The chain joins TRBV27 to TRBJ2-1; a weak D match, TRBD1 (6 bases). This CDR3 has 16 amino acids. V lost 1 base to trimming and J lost 0 bases, with 10 bases between them. Germline loops: CDR1 MNHEY, CDR2 SMNVEV (reference sequence). The CDR3 reads CASSLWLGGSYNEQFF. CDR3 nucleotides: TGTGCCAGCAGTTTATGGCTAGGGGGCTCCTACAATGAGCAGTTCTTC.

The table lists this clone with a few counts. This rearrangement joins TRBV5-8 to TRBJ2-4; possible D gene TRBD2, 6 bases. CDR1 and CDR2 (germline): SGHTS, YDEGEE. V lost 1 base and J 1 base, leaving 9 bases between the germline ends. The CDR3 length is 15 residues. CDR3 sequence reads: CASSLRLAAKNIQYF. As DNA, the CDR3 is TGTGCCAGCAGCTTGCGGCTAGCGGCCAAAAACATTCAGTACTTC.

The V call is TRBV3-1 (or the pseudogene TRBV3-2), the J call TRBJ1-5; D perhaps matches TRBD1 (6 bases). Between the trimmed V and J ends, which lost 3 bases and 2 bases, there was a span of 17 bases. The germline CDR1 and CDR2 sequences are LGHDT and YNNKEL (reference sequence). The CDR3 has 17 amino acids. CDR3 sequence reads: CASSHFHQGQGNQPQHF. The CDR3 region has the DNA TGTGCCAGCAGCCACTTTCACCAGGGGCAGGGCAATCAGCCCCAGCATTTT.

This clone was counted a few times. The chain employs TRBV27 and TRBJ1-6, with no clear D. This CDR3 has 12 residues. Germline V CDR1 and CDR2: MNHEY, SMNVEV (reference sequence). The V end lost 5 bases, the J end lost 3 bases, and 2 bases lay between the germline ends. The DNA for the CDR3 is TGTGCCAGCAGTCGCTATAATTCACCCCTCCACTTT. This gives the protein CASSRYNSPLHF.

The gene calls are TRBV6-5 and TRBJ2-1, with D perhaps given as TRBD1 or TRBD2 (5 bases each). CDR3 length: 15 amino acids. The V end lost 2 bases, the J end lost 2 bases, and 10 bases lay between the germline ends. Germline values: CDR1 MNHEY, CDR2 SVGAGI. The CDR3 sequence: CASSYGGRAYNEQFF. The CDR3 nucleotides read TGTGCCAGCAGTTACGGGGGAAGAGCCTACAATGAGCAGTTCTTC.

V gene TRBV2 combines with J gene TRBJ1-5; TRBD1 might be the D (6 bases). Per the germline V gene, CDR1 is SNHLY and CDR2 is FYNNEI. Trimming left V 3 bases short and J 3 bases short, with 18 bases between. There are 17 residues in the CDR3. DNA for the CDR3: TGTGCCAGCAGTGACAGGGGCCCCCAAACTAACAATCAGCCCCAGCATTTT. Protein: CASSDRGPQTNNQPQHF.

This sequence joins TRBV6-5 and TRBJ1-5, with TRBD1 matching over 7 bases. In germline, CDR1 is MNHEY, CDR2 SVGAGI. The V segment lost 6 bases and the J segment 6 bases; nucleotides outside the gene matches: 5. CDR3 length equals 13 residues. CDR3 in DNA: TGTGCCAGCAGCCGGACAGGTTTTCAGCCCCAGCATTTT. It yields the protein CASSRTGFQPQHF.

V is TRBV7-3 and J is TRBJ1-2, with 7 bases lining up with TRBD1. Germline CDR1 SGHTA, CDR2 FQGTGA. The V segment lost 0 bases and the J segment 4 bases; nucleotides outside the gene matches: 5. The CDR3 runs to 15 residues. The DNA for the CDR3 is TGTGCCAGCAGCTTAACGGGGGACAGTACCTATGGCTACACCTTC. As protein: CASSLTGDSTYGYTF.

This clone was picked up one time. The chain couples TRBV27 to TRBJ2-7; TRBD1 matches 7 bases. The CDR3 totals 15 residues. CDR1 and CDR2 (germline): MNHEY, SMNVEV (reference sequence). J was trimmed by 0 bases and V by 4 bases; bases with no gene match: 6. CDR3 residues: CASSSRDRVSYEQYF. The CDR3 nucleotides are TGTGCCAGCAGTTCAAGAGACAGGGTCTCCTACGAGCAGTACTTC.

The rearrangement uses TRBV2 and TRBJ2-3; 8 bases line up with TRBD1. The CDR3 is 14 residues long. Trimming removed 2 bases from V and 14 bases from J; junction bases left unmatched: 12. Germline V gene data show CDR1 as SNHLY and CDR2 as FYNNEI. CDR3 sequence: CASSESSGGRVLYF. CDR3 sequence (DNA): TGTGCCAGCAGTGAATCCTCAGGGGGCCGAGTTCTGTATTTT.

The gene calls are TRBV7-9 and TRBJ1-2, with TRBD1 identical over 12 bases. CDR3 size: 16 residues. Losses at the gene ends were 1 base for V and 7 bases for J; bases not matched to a gene: 7. Germline CDR1 and CDR2: SEHNR and FQNEAQ (reference sequence). This CDR3 reads CASSLVGDRGLRGYTF. Written as DNA, the CDR3 is TGTGCCAGCAGCTTAGTGGGGGACAGGGGGCTGCGTGGCTACACCTTC.

This clone was detected only once. The gene calls are TRBV7-2 and TRBJ2-5; TRBD2 aligns across 8 bases. V trimming: 5 bases; J trimming: 1 base; junction bases outside the gene matches: 3. Germline assignment: CDR1 SGHTA and CDR2 FQGNSA. This CDR3 contains 14 residues. CDR3 amino acids: CASSLGGVQETQYF. Written as DNA, the CDR3 is TGTGCCAGCAGCCTCGGGGGGGTCCAAGAGACCCAGTACTTC.

In its sample, this clone was seen once. This chain connects TRBV7-3 to TRBJ2-3; D possibly matches TRBD1 or TRBD2 (5 bases each). CDR1 is SGHTA, CDR2 FQGTGA, per germline. CDR3 length: 14 residues. Trimming shortened V by 2 bases and J by 3 bases, and 9 bases separated the two germline ends. In nucleotides, the CDR3 is TGTGCCAGCAGCTTAGATGGGGGAACAGATACGCAGTATTTT. It yields the protein CASSLDGGTDTQYF.

The chain couples TRBV18 to TRBJ1-2; the D gene is possibly TRBD1 (5 bases). CDR1 is KGHSH and CDR2 is LQKENI in the germline V gene. V dropped 3 bases and J dropped 5 bases, with 13 bases sitting between them. This CDR3 comprises 14 residues. CDR3 residues: CASSPSEGPYGYTF. Written as DNA, the CDR3 is TGTGCCAGCTCACCGTCAGAGGGGCCGTATGGCTACACCTTC.

The chain has TRBV10-3 and TRBJ1-1, with a weak D call TRBD1 (5 bases). The V gene lost 7 bases and the J gene lost 0 bases, with 9 bases spanning the gap. There are 13 residues in the CDR3. Germline-derived CDR1 and CDR2 are ENHRY and SYGVKD. The DNA for the CDR3 is TGTGCCATCACTTGGGGCATGAACACTGAAGCTTTCTTT. This sequence encodes CAITWGMNTEAFF.

The chain joins TRBV11-2 to TRBJ2-3, with 14 bases aligning to TRBD2. CDR3 length equals 18 residues. With 4 bases clipped from V and 4 bases from J, the junction kept 10 bases outside the gene matches. Germline V CDR1 and CDR2: SGHAT, FQNNGV. CDR3 in amino acids: CASSSRGRLAGGPDTQYF. The DNA of the CDR3 is TGTGCCAGCAGCTCCCGTGGTCGACTAGCGGGGGGGCCAGATACGCAGTATTTT.